The source of this TCR beta chain is a study of blood T cell repertoires in COVID-19. Overall study: In each case, the material was cDNA or gDNA derived from T cells, B-cell-depleted T cells, or PBMCs.

Produced via immunoSEQ multiplex PCR; TCRdb's table is partial and in-frame only. Among tens of thousands of clones, 80% to 90% were seen once, and the ten largest hold under 55%. Germline values: CDR1 LGHDT, CDR2 YNNKEL (reference sequence). V lost 1 base and J lost 5, with 5 bases in between. The CDR3 is made up of 13 amino acids. This sequence was found in a human donor in a cohort sampled during active COVID-19. The chain is built from TRBV3-1 (or the pseudogene TRBV3-2) and TRBJ2-2; D remains ambiguous. Sequenced: peripheral blood. As DNA, the CDR3 is TGTGCCAGCAGCCAAGCCCCAACCGGGGAGCTGTTTTTT. Its translation: CASSQAPTGELFF.